These 22 T cell receptor beta chains were sequenced from one sample in a study of shared clonotypes between healthy human individuals. It was CD45RO-negative cells, positively selected for CCR7, that made up naive CD8 cells, with terminally differentiated effector memory CD45RA+ cells excluded. The assay was immunoSEQ multiplex PCR, and TCRdb's table has in-frame clones only and misses some. Among about 590,000 clones listed, less than 97% were seen once. The sample was naive CD8+ T cells sorted from blood. Receptor source: a young woman in good health.

The genes are TRBV5-6 and TRBJ2-2; D perhaps matches TRBD2 (5 bases). Trimming took off 0 bases at V and 6 bases at J, with 9 bases between the two ends. Germline V CDR1 and CDR2: SGHDT, YYEEEE. The CDR3 has 14 residues. The CDR3 region has the DNA TGTGCCAGCAGCTTGGGCCCGAGGGCCGGGGAGCTGTTTTTT. Translated, it gives CASSLGPRAGELFF.

This rearrangement joins TRBV11-2 to TRBJ2-7, with 9 bases aligning to TRBD2. V dropped 5 bases and J dropped 2; count of bases not matched to a gene: 4. The germline gives CDR1 SGHAT, CDR2 FQNNGV. CDR3 size: 14 residues. The CDR3 reads CASSPWTSAYEQYF. DNA of the CDR3: TGTGCCAGCAGCCCTTGGACTAGCGCCTACGAGCAGTACTTC.

J is TRBJ2-3 and V is TRBV7-8; TRBD2 agrees at 7 bases. Germline V gives CDR1 SGHVS, CDR2 FQNEAQ. The CDR3 has 16 residues. V shed 1 base, J shed 14 bases, and the junction held 18 bases outside the gene matches. The CDR3 DNA follows: TGTGCCAGCAGCTTAGACCCCGATGGCGGGAGTAGGATTGGGTATTTT. Protein sequence: CASSLDPDGGSRIGYF.

As concerns this clone: Other DNA variants within this sample encode the same CDR3. The gene calls are TRBV5-1 and TRBJ2-7; a possible D gene is TRBD2 (6 bases). Looked up from germline, CDR1 is SGHRS and CDR2 is YFSETQ. This CDR3 has 13 amino acids. V lost 2 bases and J lost 0, with 6 bases in between. CDR3 in DNA: TGCGCCAGCAGCTTCGGGAGCTCCTACGAGCAGTACTTC. It codes for CASSFGSSYEQYF.

As DNA, the CDR3 is TGTGCCAGCAGCCCCCCAGGTCTCAATCTCTACGAGCAGTACTTC. The encoded protein is CASSPPGLNLYEQYF. V gene TRBV7-9 combines with J gene TRBJ2-7, with no clear D. CDR1 is SEHNR and CDR2 is FQNEAQ in the germline V gene (reference sequence). This CDR3 has 15 amino acids. V gave up 5 bases and J gave up 3 bases, with 17 bases separating them.

The genes are TRBV27 and TRBJ2-3, with no clear D. Per germline, CDR1 MNHEY and CDR2 SMNVEV (reference sequence). The CDR3 length is 9 residues. V was pared by 1 base and J by 11 bases, with 1 base between. CDR3 protein: CASSLWQYF. As DNA, the CDR3 is TGTGCCAGCAGTTTATGGCAGTATTTT.

The V call is TRBV7-9, the J call TRBJ2-7; 9 positions match TRBD1. This CDR3 spans 14 amino acids. The V gene end was trimmed by 6 bases and the J gene end by 7 bases; junction bases not matched to a gene: 10. Germline V lookup: CDR1 SEHNR, CDR2 FQNEAQ (reference sequence). CDR3 region: CASSSGQGQYEQYF. DNA of the CDR3: TGTGCCAGCAGTTCGGGACAGGGTCAATATGAGCAGTACTTC.

The chain is built from TRBV4-1 and TRBJ2-7, with no clear D. CDR1 is MGHRA and CDR2 is YSYEKL in the germline V gene. V lost 0 bases, J lost 6 bases, and 12 bases lay in between. The CDR3 is made up of 14 amino acids. The CDR3 DNA follows: TGCGCCAGCAGCCAAGATGAAATGGGAATCGAGCAGTACTTC. Encoded protein: CASSQDEMGIEQYF.

The J gene is TRBJ2-5, the V gene TRBV5-1; tentatively, D is TRBD1 (5 bases). The CDR3 consists of 15 residues. Trimming removed 4 bases from V and 6 bases from J, with 19 bases in between. Germline CDR1 and CDR2: SGHRS and YFSETQ. The chain's CDR3 is CASSPPAGASQTQYF. In DNA form, the CDR3 reads TGCGCCAGCAGCCCTCCCGCTGGGGCGTCACAGACCCAGTACTTC.

The chain recombines TRBV30 with TRBJ2-3; D gene uncertain. The CDR3 runs to 14 residues. Trimming removed 1 base at V and 0 bases at J, with 8 bases between. Germline loops: CDR1 GTSNPN, CDR2 SVGIG (reference sequence). CDR3 residues: CAWSGLTSTDTQYF. The CDR3 coding sequence is TGTGCCTGGAGTGGACTCACTAGCACAGATACGCAGTATTTT.

This sequence joins TRBV6-1 and TRBJ1-1, with 8 nucleotides matching TRBD1. Germline V gene lookup returns CDR1 MNHNS and CDR2 SASEGT. CDR3 length: 15 residues. The ends lost 3 bases at V and 4 bases at J; junction bases unmatched: 7. This chain's CDR3 is CASSDWGQDSTEAFF. CDR3 nucleotide sequence: TGTGCCAGCAGTGATTGGGGACAGGACAGCACTGAAGCTTTCTTT.

The chain is built from TRBV11-2 and TRBJ1-1, with D hard to call. Trimming pared 5 bases from V and 3 bases from J, leaving 7 bases between. There are 12 residues in the CDR3. Germline CDR1 is SGHAT and CDR2 is FQNNGV. The CDR3 here is CASSRVDTEAFF. The CDR3 DNA sequence: TGTGCCAGCAGCAGGGTAGACACTGAAGCTTTCTTT.

A few counts support this clone. This sequence joins TRBV2 and TRBJ2-7; no clear D gene. This CDR3 has 16 residues. The germline gives CDR1 SNHLY, CDR2 FYNNEI. V lost 0 bases and J 4 bases, leaving 16 bases between the germline ends. The CDR3 protein is CASSEALVGFGYEQYF. The CDR3 DNA is TGTGCCAGCAGTGAAGCGCTGGTAGGGTTCGGTTACGAGCAGTACTTC.

This chain connects TRBV11-3 to TRBJ2-1; TRBD2 agrees at 8 bases. Germline CDR1 reads SGHNT; CDR2 reads YENEEA. The CDR3 totals 17 residues. V was clipped by 0 bases and J by 7 bases; unmatched bases: 11. The CDR3 protein is CASSLDSGTRFFNEQFF. The DNA for the CDR3 is TGTGCCAGCAGCTTAGACTCCGGGACTAGATTTTTTAATGAGCAGTTCTTC.

The chain joins TRBV15 to TRBJ2-7, with no clear D. CDR3 length equals 12 residues. V lost 3 bases to trimming and J lost 6 bases, with 9 bases between them. Germline CDR1 LNHNV, CDR2 YYDKDF (reference sequence). The CDR3 protein is CATSSVAAEQYF. In DNA, the CDR3 is TGTGCCACCAGCAGCGTTGCGGCCGAGCAGTACTTC.

The rearrangement links TRBV5-5 to TRBJ1-5; no clear D. Trimming took 2 bases from V and 5 from J, leaving 11 bases between them. Per germline, CDR1 SGHKS and CDR2 YYEKEE (reference sequence). This CDR3 is built from 14 residues. The CDR3 protein is CASSLGPSDQPQHF. CDR3 nucleotide sequence: TGTGCCAGCAGCTTAGGTCCCTCAGATCAGCCCCAGCATTTT.

The CDR3: CASSVGGGWANYGYTF. The CDR3 nucleotides read TGTGCCAGCAGCGTAGGTGGGGGATGGGCGAACTATGGCTACACCTTC. V usage is TRBV9 and J usage is TRBJ1-2; a weak D match, TRBD1 (5 bases). CDR1 and CDR2 (germline): SGDLS, YYNGEE. Trimming stripped 0 bases from V and 2 bases from J, with 14 bases between. CDR3 length: 16 residues. The entire variable domain, with the rest obtained from reference TRBV9 and TRBJ1-2, is as follows: DSGVTQTPKHLITATGQRVTLRCSPRSGDLSVYWYQQSLDQGLQFLIQYYNGEERAKGNILERFSAQQFPDLHSELNLSSLELGDSALYFCASSVGGGWANYGYTFGSGTRLTVV.

J is TRBJ2-3 and V is TRBV5-1; unclear D gene. CDR1 and CDR2 from the germline V gene are SGHRS and YFSETQ. Trimming removed 4 bases from V and 5 bases from J, with 8 bases in between. The length of the CDR3 is 12 residues. CDR3 DNA: TGCGCCAGCAGCCCGCGAGGAGATACGCAGTATTTT. Its protein product is CASSPRGDTQYF. The complete variable domain, with remaining parts taken from reference TRBV5-1 and TRBJ2-3, reads KAGVTQTPRYLIKTRGQQVTLSCSPISGHRSVSWYQQTPGQGLQFLFEYFSETQRNKGNFPGRFSGRQFSNSRSEMNVSTLELGDSALYLCASSPRGDTQYFGPGTRLTVL.

The chain recombines TRBV9 with TRBJ2-5, with TRBD2 matching over 9 bases. The germline CDR1 and CDR2 sequences are SGDLS and YYNGEE. Trimming at V came to 1 base and at J to 5 bases, leaving 12 bases not matched to a gene. This CDR3 comprises 17 residues. The CDR3 region has the DNA TGTGCCAGCAGCGTAAGTGTCGGGGTAGCGGGAGTGGAGACCCAGTACTTC. Encoded protein: CASSVSVGVAGVETQYF.

The chain links TRBV28 to TRBJ1-5; tentative D call: TRBD1 (6 bases). Germline lookup yields CDR1 MDHEN and CDR2 SYDVKM. The CDR3 loop spans 13 amino acids. The V end lost 11 bases, the J end lost 4 bases, and 15 bases lay between the germline ends. In nucleotides, the CDR3 is TGTGCCGGACAGTCTTGGAGGAATCAGCCCCAGCATTTT. Protein sequence: CAGQSWRNQPQHF.

The chain recombines TRBV19 with TRBJ1-4; D is unclear. CDR1 and CDR2 from the germline V gene are LNHDA and SQIVND (reference sequence). Trimming pared 7 bases from V and 8 bases from J, leaving 23 bases between. There are 16 residues in the CDR3. The CDR3 loop reads CASITLDINVNEKLFF. CDR3 DNA sequence: TGTGCCAGTATCACTCTTGACATCAATGTAAACGAAAAACTGTTTTTT.

V usage is TRBV9 and J usage is TRBJ2-3; tentative D call: TRBD1 (6 bases). Per the germline V gene, CDR1 is SGDLS and CDR2 is YYNGEE. This CDR3 comprises 15 residues. Trimming took off 7 bases at V and 6 bases at J, with 21 bases between the two ends. CDR3 in amino acids: CASSQGNQGGDTQYF. Written as DNA, the CDR3 is TGTGCCAGCTCGCAGGGGAACCAAGGGGGTGATACGCAGTATTTT. Supplemented by reference TRBV9 and TRBJ2-3, the full variable domain reads DSGVTQTPKHLITATGQRVTLRCSPRSGDLSVYWYQQSLDQGLQFLIQYYNGEERAKGNILERFSAQQFPDLHSELNLSSLELGDSALYFCASSQGNQGGDTQYFGPGTRLTVL.